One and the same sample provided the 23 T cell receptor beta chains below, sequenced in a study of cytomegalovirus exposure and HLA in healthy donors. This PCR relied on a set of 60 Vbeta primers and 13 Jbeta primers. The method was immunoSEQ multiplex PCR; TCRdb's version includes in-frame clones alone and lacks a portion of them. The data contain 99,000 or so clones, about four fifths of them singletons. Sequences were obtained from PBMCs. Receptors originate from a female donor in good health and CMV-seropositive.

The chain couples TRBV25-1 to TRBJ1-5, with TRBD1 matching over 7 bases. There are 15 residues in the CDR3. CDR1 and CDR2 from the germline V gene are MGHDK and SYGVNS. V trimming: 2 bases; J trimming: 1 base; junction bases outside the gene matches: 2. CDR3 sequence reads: CASSETGASNQPQHF. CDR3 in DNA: TGTGCCAGCAGTGAAACAGGGGCAAGCAATCAGCCCCAGCATTTT.

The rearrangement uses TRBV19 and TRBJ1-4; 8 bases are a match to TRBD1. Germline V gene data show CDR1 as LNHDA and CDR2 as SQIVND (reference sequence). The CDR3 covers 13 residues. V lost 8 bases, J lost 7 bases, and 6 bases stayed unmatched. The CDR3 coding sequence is TGTGCCAGTGGAACAGGGGGTTTTGAAAAACTGTTTTTT. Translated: CASGTGGFEKLFF. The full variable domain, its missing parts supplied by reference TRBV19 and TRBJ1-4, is DGGITQSPKYLFRKEGQNVTLSCEQNLNHDAMYWYRQDPGQGLRLIYYSQIVNDFQKGDIAEGYSVSREKKESFPLTVTSAQKNPTAFYLCASGTGGFEKLFFGSGTQLSVL.

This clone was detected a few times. Here the CDR3 reads CASSFTGSEAFF. DNA of the CDR3: TGTGCCAGTAGCTTCACAGGGAGTGAAGCTTTCTTT. This chain joins TRBV19 and TRBJ1-1, with D maybe TRBD1 (6 bases). The V end was cut by 6 bases, the J end by 7 bases, with 12 bases between. The CDR3 has 12 residues. The germline V gene has CDR1 LNHDA and CDR2 SQIVND (reference sequence).

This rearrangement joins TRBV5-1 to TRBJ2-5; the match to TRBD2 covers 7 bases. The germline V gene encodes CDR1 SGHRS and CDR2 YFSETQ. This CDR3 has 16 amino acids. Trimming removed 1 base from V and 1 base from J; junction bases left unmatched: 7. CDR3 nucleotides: TGCGCCAGCAGCTTGTATCCGGGAGGCCTCCAAGAGACCCAGTACTTC. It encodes CASSLYPGGLQETQYF.

CDR3 protein: CAHQTGANTEAFF. CDR3 DNA sequence: TGTGCACACCAGACAGGCGCGAACACTGAAGCTTTCTTT. V is TRBV6-1 and J is TRBJ1-1; D might be TRBD1 (6 bases). Germline V gene data show CDR1 as MNHNS and CDR2 as SASEGT. This CDR3 has 13 residues.

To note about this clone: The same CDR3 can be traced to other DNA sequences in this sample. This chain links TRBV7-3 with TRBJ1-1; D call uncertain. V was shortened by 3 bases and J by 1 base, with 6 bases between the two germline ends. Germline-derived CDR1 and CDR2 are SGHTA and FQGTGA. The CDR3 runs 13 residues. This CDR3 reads CASSFGRNTEAFF. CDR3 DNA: TGTGCCAGCAGCTTCGGGAGGAACACTGAAGCTTTCTTT.

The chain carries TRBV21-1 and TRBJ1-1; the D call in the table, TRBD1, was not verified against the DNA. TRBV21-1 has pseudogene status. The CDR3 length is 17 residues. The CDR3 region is CAFQAGGLASLRAEAFF. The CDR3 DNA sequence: TGTGCCTTTCAGGCAGGGGGGCTTGCCTCCTTGAGGGCTGAAGCTTTCTTT.

CDR3 bases: TGTGCCAGTAGTATGGGTTCAGGGTCTCCCAATGAGCAGTTCTTC. Translated: CASSMGSGSPNEQFF. The rearrangement uses TRBV19 and TRBJ2-1; D perhaps matches TRBD1 (5 bases). Germline CDR1 and CDR2: LNHDA and SQIVND (reference sequence). The CDR3 sequence is 15 residues long. V was cut by 3 bases and J by 6 bases, with 15 bases left in between.

In nucleotides, the CDR3 is TGCGCCAGCAGCTTGGATCACTTCAAAAGCTCCTACGAGCAGTACTTC. It codes for CASSLDHFKSSYEQYF. V gene TRBV5-1 combines with J gene TRBJ2-5, with unresolved D. The assigned J gene may be wrong: the sequence end matches TRBJ2-7 better. This CDR3 spans 16 amino acids. CDR1 and CDR2 from the germline V gene are SGHRS and YFSETQ.

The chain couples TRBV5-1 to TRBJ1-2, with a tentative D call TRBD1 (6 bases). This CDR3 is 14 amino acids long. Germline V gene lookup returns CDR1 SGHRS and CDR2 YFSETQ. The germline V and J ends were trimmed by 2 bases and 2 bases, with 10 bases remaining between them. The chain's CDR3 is CASSFRQANYGYTF. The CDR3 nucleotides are TGCGCCAGCAGCTTCCGACAGGCGAACTATGGCTACACCTTC.

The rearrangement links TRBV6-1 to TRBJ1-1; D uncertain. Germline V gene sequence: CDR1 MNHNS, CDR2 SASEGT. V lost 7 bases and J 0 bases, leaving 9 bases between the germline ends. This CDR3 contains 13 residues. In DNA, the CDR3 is TGTGCCAGCAAACGGTCCATGAACACTGAAGCTTTCTTT. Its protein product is CASKRSMNTEAFF.

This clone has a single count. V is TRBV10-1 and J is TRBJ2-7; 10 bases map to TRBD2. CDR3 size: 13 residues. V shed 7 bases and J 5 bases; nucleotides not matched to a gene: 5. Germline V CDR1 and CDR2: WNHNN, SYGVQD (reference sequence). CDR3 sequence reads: CASTRGTSDEQYF. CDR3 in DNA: TGCGCCAGCACCCGAGGGACTAGCGACGAGCAGTACTTC.

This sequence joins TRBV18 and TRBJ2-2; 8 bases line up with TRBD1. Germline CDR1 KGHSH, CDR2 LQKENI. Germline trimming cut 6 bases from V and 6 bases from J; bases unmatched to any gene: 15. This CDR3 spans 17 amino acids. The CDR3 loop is CASSPLAGRGRAGELFF. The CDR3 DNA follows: TGTGCCAGCTCCCCGCTCGCGGGCAGGGGGCGCGCCGGGGAGCTGTTTTTT.

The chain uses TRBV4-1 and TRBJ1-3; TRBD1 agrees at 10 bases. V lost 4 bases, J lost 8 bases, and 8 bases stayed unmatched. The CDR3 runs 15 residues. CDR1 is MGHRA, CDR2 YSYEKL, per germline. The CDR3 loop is CASSLPRDRGHTIYF. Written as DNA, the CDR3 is TGCGCCAGCAGCCTACCCCGGGACAGGGGTCACACCATATATTTT.

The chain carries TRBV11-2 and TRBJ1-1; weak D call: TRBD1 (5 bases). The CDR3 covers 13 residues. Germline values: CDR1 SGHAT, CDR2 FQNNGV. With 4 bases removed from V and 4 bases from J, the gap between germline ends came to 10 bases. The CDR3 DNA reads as TGTGCCAGCAGCTCCCCGACAGCCACTGAAGCTTTCTTT. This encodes CASSSPTATEAFF.

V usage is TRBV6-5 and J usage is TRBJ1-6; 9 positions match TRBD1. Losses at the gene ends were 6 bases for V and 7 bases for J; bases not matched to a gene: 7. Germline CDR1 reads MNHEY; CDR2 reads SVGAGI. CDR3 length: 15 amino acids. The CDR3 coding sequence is TGTGCCAGCAGATTACAGGGGGCAGGCAATTCACCCCTCCACTTT. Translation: CASRLQGAGNSPLHF.

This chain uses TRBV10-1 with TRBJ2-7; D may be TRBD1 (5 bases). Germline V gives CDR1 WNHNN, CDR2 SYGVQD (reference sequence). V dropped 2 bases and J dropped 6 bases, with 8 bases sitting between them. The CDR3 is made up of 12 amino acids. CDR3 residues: CASSEDRGEQYF. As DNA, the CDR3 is TGCGCCAGCAGTGAGGATAGGGGCGAGCAGTACTTC.

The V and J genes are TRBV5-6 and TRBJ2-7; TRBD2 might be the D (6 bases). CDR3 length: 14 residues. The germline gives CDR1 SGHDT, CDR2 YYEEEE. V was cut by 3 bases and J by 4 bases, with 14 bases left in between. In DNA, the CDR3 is TGTGCCAGCAGCTGGGGCGGGGCGGATTACGAGCAGTACTTC. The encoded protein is CASSWGGADYEQYF. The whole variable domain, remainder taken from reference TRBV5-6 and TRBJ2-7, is DAGVTQSPTHLIKTRGQQVTLRCSPKSGHDTVSWYQQALGQGPQFIFQYYEEEERQRGNFPDRFSGHQFPNYSSELNVNALLLGDSALYLCASSWGGADYEQYFGPGTRLTVT.

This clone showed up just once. The CDR3 coding sequence is TGCAGCGCTTGGGGACTTTTCACAGATACGCAGTATTTT. Protein product: CSAWGLFTDTQYF. The chain couples TRBV29-1 to TRBJ2-3; weak D call: TRBD2 (6 bases). CDR1 and CDR2 (germline): SQVTM, ANQGSEA. This CDR3 contains 13 residues. Trimming removed 7 bases at V and 2 bases at J, with 13 bases between.

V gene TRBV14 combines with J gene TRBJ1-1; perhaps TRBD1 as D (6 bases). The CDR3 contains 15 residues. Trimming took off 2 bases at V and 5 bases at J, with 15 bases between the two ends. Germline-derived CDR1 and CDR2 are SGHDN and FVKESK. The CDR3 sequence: CASSQYENRVTEAFF. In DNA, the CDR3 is TGTGCCAGCAGCCAATACGAAAACAGGGTTACTGAAGCTTTCTTT.

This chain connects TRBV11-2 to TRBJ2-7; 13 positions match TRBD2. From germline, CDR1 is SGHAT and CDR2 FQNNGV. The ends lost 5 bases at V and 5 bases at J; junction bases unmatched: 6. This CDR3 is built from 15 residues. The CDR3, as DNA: TGTGCCAGCAGCCCCGGGACTAGCGGGACGAACGAGCAGTACTTC. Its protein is CASSPGTSGTNEQYF.

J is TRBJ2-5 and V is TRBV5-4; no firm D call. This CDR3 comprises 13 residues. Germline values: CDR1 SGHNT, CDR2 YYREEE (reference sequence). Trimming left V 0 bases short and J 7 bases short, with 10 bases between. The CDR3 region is CASSLGIDGTQYF. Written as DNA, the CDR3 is TGTGCCAGCAGCTTGGGAATAGATGGGACCCAGTACTTC.

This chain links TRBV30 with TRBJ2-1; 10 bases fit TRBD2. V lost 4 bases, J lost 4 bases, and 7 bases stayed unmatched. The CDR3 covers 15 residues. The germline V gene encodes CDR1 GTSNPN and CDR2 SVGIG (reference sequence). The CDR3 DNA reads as TGTGCCTGGAATCCGGGACTAGCGACATACAATGAGCAGTTCTTC. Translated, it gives CAWNPGLATYNEQFF.